The clone carrying this TCR beta chain was found a few times. The germline gene is not matched at one end of the junction; a read error may be the cause. The sample is drawn from a study of T cells in Graves' hyperthyroidism and ophthalmopathy. RNA transcripts yielded amplified TCR beta CDR3 regions. HTBI primers drove first-round RT-PCR of the TCR CDR3. A single record per CDR3 protein comes from TCRdb applying MiXCR to the multiplex PCR reads. The sample includes about 520,000 distinct CDR3 sequences, roughly 25% of them seen just once. Per germline, CDR1 MGHRA and CDR2 YSYEKL. The CDR3 loop spans 12 amino acids.

Sequencing was carried out using blood. The receptor was derived from a woman aged 30 to 39 with Graves' ophthalmopathy. This chain links TRBV4-1 with TRBJ1-1; unclear D gene. CDR3: CACSQDATEAFF. The CDR3 nucleotides read TGCGCCTGCAGCCAAGATGCCACTGAAGCTTTCTTT.